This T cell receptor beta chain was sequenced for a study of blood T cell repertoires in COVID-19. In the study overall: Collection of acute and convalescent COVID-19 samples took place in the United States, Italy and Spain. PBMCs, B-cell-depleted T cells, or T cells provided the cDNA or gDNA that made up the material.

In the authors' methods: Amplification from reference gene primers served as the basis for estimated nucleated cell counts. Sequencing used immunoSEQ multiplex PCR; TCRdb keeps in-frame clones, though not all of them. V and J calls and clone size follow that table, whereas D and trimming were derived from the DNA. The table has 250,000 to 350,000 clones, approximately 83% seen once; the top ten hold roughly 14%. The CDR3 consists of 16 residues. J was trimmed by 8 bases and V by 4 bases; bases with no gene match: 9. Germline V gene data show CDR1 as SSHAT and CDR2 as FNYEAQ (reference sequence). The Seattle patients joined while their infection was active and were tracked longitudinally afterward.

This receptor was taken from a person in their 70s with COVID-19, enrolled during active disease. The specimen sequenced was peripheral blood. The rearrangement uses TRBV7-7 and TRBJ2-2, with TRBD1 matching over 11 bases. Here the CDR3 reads CASSSPGQGATGELFF. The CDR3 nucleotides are TGTGCCAGCAGCTCCCCTGGACAGGGGGCTACGGGGGAGCTGTTTTTT.